A selection of T cell receptor beta chains follows, all from one sample in a study of Graves' ophthalmopathy and Graves' hyperthyroidism. One entry per CDR3 protein results from TCRdb running MiXCR on the multiplex PCR reads. The sample records some 400,000 distinct CDR3 sequences, around 18% being singletons. The sample comprised peripheral blood. These receptors originate from a woman between 18 and 29 years old with Graves' ophthalmopathy. Both conserved end residues are part of each CDR3. A D gene is named only where the DNA matches it firmly. Only part of the rows carry a size: once, few, many, or a class if the clone is expanded.

CDR3 DNA,CDR3 protein,clone size,D gene,J gene,V gene
TGTGCCTGGAACCCTAAACAGTCGGGATCCTACGAGCAGTACTTC,CAWNPKQSGSYEQYF,NA,NA,TRBJ2-7,TRBV30
TGTGCCAGCAGCCAGGCTGGACAGGGACTCTATAATTCACCCCTCCACTTT,CASSQAGQGLYNSPLHF,NA,TRBD1,TRBJ1-6,TRBV3-1
TGTGCCAGTCGACAGGCCAACACTGAAGCTTTCTTT,CASRQANTEAFF,NA,NA,TRBJ1-1,TRBV11-2
TGTGCCAGCAGTCCCGGGGCAATGGCTGGATACGAGCAGTACTTC,CASSPGAMAGYEQYF,many,NA,TRBJ2-7,TRBV6-1
TGTGCCAGCAGCCCCAGCTGGCAGGCGCACACTGAAGCTTTCTTT,CASSPSWQAHTEAFF,many,NA,TRBJ1-1,TRBV11-2
TGTGCCAGCAGTTCGGGACAGCAGCTTTCCCAGTACTTC,CASSSGQQLSQYF,many,TRBD1,TRBJ2-5,TRBV6-5
TGTGCCAGCACGAGAGCGGGAGTTTTTTACGAGCAGTACTTC,CASTRAGVFYEQYF,once,TRBD2,TRBJ2-7,TRBV28
TGTGCCAGTAGTATAGGGAGGCGGCAGAACACTGAAGCTTTCTTT,CASSIGRRQNTEAFF,many,NA,TRBJ1-1,TRBV19
TGTGCCAGCAGCATCCGCGTGGGCAATCAGCCCCAGCATTTT,CASSIRVGNQPQHF,many,NA,TRBJ1-5,TRBV28
TGCAGTGCACCGACAGGGGTTGGTGGCGAGCAGTACTTC,CSAPTGVGGEQYF,many,TRBD1,TRBJ2-7,TRBV20-1
TGTGCCAGCAGCCCACGACAGGACCCTGGAGATACGCAGTATTTT,CASSPRQDPGDTQYF,many,NA,TRBJ2-3,TRBV11-2
TGTGCCAGCAGTGATAGGGGGAAAGAGACCCAGTACTTC,CASSDRGKETQYF,many,NA,TRBJ2-5,TRBV6-1
TGTGCCAGCAGAGGGACTCGGAACACCGGGGAGCTGTTTTTT,CASRGTRNTGELFF,NA,NA,TRBJ2-2,TRBV12-3/TRBV12-4
TGTGCCAGCTCAACCACCACTAAAGAGACCCAGTACTTC,CASSTTTKETQYF,NA,NA,TRBJ2-5,TRBV18
TGTGCCAGCTCACCGGCCGGGGCCAAAAACATTCAGTACTTC,CASSPAGAKNIQYF,many,NA,TRBJ2-4,TRBV18
TGTGCCAGCAGCCCGACACACTCTGGAAACACCATATATTTT,CASSPTHSGNTIYF,NA,NA,TRBJ1-3,TRBV3-1
TGTGCCAGCAGAGACACCGAGGACAGGGTTGATTCACCCCTCCACTTT,CASRDTEDRVDSPLHF,many,TRBD1,TRBJ1-6,TRBV6-2/TRBV6-3
TGTGCCAGCAGGGGCCGGGGACAGGTTATTTTAGAGACCCAGTACTTC,CASRGRGQVILETQYF,many,TRBD1,TRBJ2-5,TRBV28
TGTGCCAGCAGTAGGGGTAGCGGACAGTATAATTCACCCCTCCACTTT,CASSRGSGQYNSPLHF,many,NA,TRBJ1-6,TRBV25-1
TGTGCCAGTACCCCAGACCGGGAGCTGTTTTTT,CASTPDRELFF,many,NA,TRBJ2-2,TRBV19
TGTGCCAGCACTAAGGTACCGCGGAATCAGCCCCAGCATTTT,CASTKVPRNQPQHF,many,NA,TRBJ1-5,TRBV6-2/TRBV6-3
TGTGCCAGTAGTACCTTGAGAATTCGGGCGGATCAGCCCCAGCATTTT,CASSTLRIRADQPQHF,NA,NA,TRBJ1-5,TRBV19
TGTGCCAGCAGTGACTTTGGGTTCTACGAGCAGTACTTC,CASSDFGFYEQYF,many,NA,TRBJ2-7,TRBV28
TGTGCCAGCAGTGCAGGACTAGCGGGAGGTAACGAGCAGTACTTC,CASSAGLAGGNEQYF,NA,TRBD2,TRBJ2-7,TRBV12-3/TRBV12-4
TGTGCCAGCAGTCCACTCCGGACAGGGGGCAACACTGAAGCTTTCTTT,CASSPLRTGGNTEAFF,many,TRBD1,TRBJ1-1,TRBV28
TGTGCCAGCTCAAGTGACAGAACAAACTACGAGCAGTACTTC,CASSSDRTNYEQYF,many,NA,TRBJ2-7,TRBV18
TGTGCCAGCTCACCACGGGCAGGGGAGCGATCAGAACCCCAGCATTTT,CASSPRAGERSEPQHF,many,NA,TRBJ1-5,TRBV18
TGTGCCAGCAGCACCGGGACTAGCGGAGAGACCCAGTACTTC,CASSTGTSGETQYF,many,TRBD2,TRBJ2-5,TRBV9
TGTGCCAGCAGTTCATCCGGGACAGGTCGCTATGGCTACACCTTC,CASSSSGTGRYGYTF,many,TRBD1,TRBJ1-2,TRBV6-5
TGTGCCAGCAGCCACGCGGGAGAGGTGGGGCAGTACTTC,CASSHAGEVGQYF,many,TRBD2,TRBJ2-7,TRBV11-2
TGTGCCAGCAGTTTCAGGGGCTTACAAGAGACCCAGTACTTC,CASSFRGLQETQYF,many,NA,TRBJ2-5,TRBV27
TGTGCCATCAGTGAGTCGATCGGACAGGGTCGGGCCCAGTACTTC,CAISESIGQGRAQYF,many,TRBD1,TRBJ2-5,TRBV10-3
TGTGCCAGCCTGACAGGGGGCTCTGGCTACACCTTC,CASLTGGSGYTF,many,TRBD1,TRBJ1-2,TRBV28
TGTGCCACCAGCATTAGCGGGAGGCCCCACGAGCAGTACTTC,CATSISGRPHEQYF,many,TRBD2,TRBJ2-7,TRBV15
TGTGCCAGCAGCCATACGGGACTAGCGGTAAAGGACGAGCAGTACTTC,CASSHTGLAVKDEQYF,many,TRBD2,TRBJ2-7,TRBV4-2
TGTGCCAGTAGCCCGACGGATCAGCCCCAGCATTTT,CASSPTDQPQHF,many,NA,TRBJ1-5,TRBV19
TGTGCCAGCAGCCCCTCCGACGTCCAATGGCTGCGAGTGGAGCAGTACTTC,CASSPSDVQWLRVEQYF,many,NA,TRBJ2-7,TRBV4-2
TGTGCTAGTGGTTTGGTATTTGGGGGGCGAGAGACCCAGTACTTC,CASGLVFGGRETQYF,many,NA,TRBJ2-5,TRBV12-5
TGTGCCAGCAGGTGGACAGACAGGTACGAGCAGTACTTC,CASRWTDRYEQYF,many,NA,TRBJ2-7,TRBV2
TGCAGCGCCAACTTTGGAAACACCATATATTTT,CSANFGNTIYF,many,NA,TRBJ1-3,TRBV29-1
TGCGCCAGCAGCCAAGAGCGGACCGACTATGGCTACACCTTC,CASSQERTDYGYTF,many,NA,TRBJ1-2,TRBV4-1
TGTGCCAGCAGTCTAGGGATCTCGGACATTCAGTACTTC,CASSLGISDIQYF,many,NA,TRBJ2-4,TRBV6-2/TRBV6-3
TGTGCCAGCAGGCCCCCGGGACAGGGTGACACCGGGGAGCTGTTTTTT,CASRPPGQGDTGELFF,NA,TRBD1,TRBJ2-2,TRBV11-1
TGTGCCAGCAGTTTAGGGACAGGGCGCACCGGGGAGCTGTTTTTT,CASSLGTGRTGELFF,many,TRBD1,TRBJ2-2,TRBV27
TGTGCCAGCAGCGTCCAACCCGGGTTCAATCAGCCCCAGCATTTT,CASSVQPGFNQPQHF,many,NA,TRBJ1-5,TRBV7-2
TGTGCCAGCAGTTCATCCCCGGTTGGCTACACCTTC,CASSSSPVGYTF,many,NA,TRBJ1-2,TRBV28
TGTGCCTCACACAGGGCTTCGAACACTGAAGCTTTCTTT,CASHRASNTEAFF,NA,NA,TRBJ1-1,TRBV30
TGTGCCAGCACTAGAATAGCGGGTTCCACCTACGAGCAGTACTTC,CASTRIAGSTYEQYF,many,TRBD2,TRBJ2-7,TRBV6-2/TRBV6-3
TGTGCCAGTAGTCCTTCGACCGGGCTTGAAGCTTTCTTT,CASSPSTGLEAFF,NA,NA,TRBJ1-1,TRBV19
TGCAGCGTGGCCGGGACTAGCGGGGGGGCCTACGAGCAGTACTTC,CSVAGTSGGAYEQYF,many,TRBD2,TRBJ2-7,TRBV29-1
TGTGCCAGCAGTGAGAGGGGCGGAGAAGAGACCCAGTACTTC,CASSERGGEETQYF,many,NA,TRBJ2-5,TRBV12-3/TRBV12-4
TGTGCCAGCAGTTACTCCCGGAGGTACACTGAAGCTTTCTTT,CASSYSRRYTEAFF,many,NA,TRBJ1-1,TRBV6-2/TRBV6-3